The rows below give T cell receptor beta chains drawn from one sample of a study of human T cells and chemical hapten exposure. A single record per CDR3 protein comes from TCRdb applying MiXCR to the RACE reads. The sample carries fewer than 80,000 distinct CDR3 sequences, roughly 11% recorded once. Sequencing was performed on whole blood, taken in connection with sensitization to the hapten diphenylcyclopropenone (DPC). The receptors stem from a woman aged 25 to 39 with alopecia areata. Some clones in this sample may be carry-over from other donors' samples. Both conserved end residues are part of each CDR3. D genes are given only for firm matches. The size entry is marked missing in some rows and otherwise reads once, few, many or a size class.

few | TRBJ1-2 | - | TRBV29-1 | 13 | CSVEDIGVYGYTF | TGCAGCGTTGAAGACATAGGGGTGTATGGCTACACCTTC
few | TRBJ2-5 | - | TRBV20-1 | 16 | CSASVRAGHAQETQYF | TGCAGTGCTAGTGTCCGGGCGGGGCATGCCCAAGAGACCCAGTACTTC
many | TRBJ1-5 | - | TRBV5-1 | 21 | CASRRPSPGRDGRGRNQPQHF | TGCGCCAGCCGCCGCCCCTCCCCAGGGAGGGATGGACGGGGGCGCAATCAGCCCCAGCATTTT
- | TRBJ1-2 | TRBD1 | TRBV20-1 | 14 | CSAIEGAAVYGYTF | TGCAGTGCTATTGAGGGGGCAGCTGTCTATGGCTACACCTTC
few | TRBJ2-2 | - | TRBV11-2 | 17 | CASSLDYRAANTGELFF | TGTGCCAGCAGCTTAGATTATAGGGCAGCGAACACCGGGGAGCTGTTTTTT
few | TRBJ2-2 | TRBD1 | TRBV7-9 | 17 | CASSLETGAAESGELFF | TGTGCCAGCAGCTTAGAAACAGGGGCCGCCGAAAGCGGGGAGCTGTTTTTT
few | TRBJ2-5 | - | TRBV29-1 | 14 | CSVTGQGVLETQYF | TGCAGCGTTACCGGGCAGGGAGTATTGGAGACCCAGTACTTC
few | TRBJ2-1 | - | TRBV27 | 15 | CASSLVPLPYNEQFF | TGTGCCAGCAGTTTGGTTCCACTGCCCTACAATGAGCAGTTCTTC
- | TRBJ2-7 | - | TRBV6-2/TRBV6-3 | 12 | CASNRGGSEQYF | TGTGCCAGTAACCGAGGCGGATCCGAGCAGTACTTC
- | TRBJ2-6 | - | TRBV29-1 | 14 | CSVEPAVGANVLTF | TGCAGCGTTGAACCGGCAGTTGGGGCCAACGTCCTGACTTTC
- | TRBJ1-2 | - | TRBV7-9 | 13 | CASSLYPNYGYTF | TGTGCCAGCAGCTTATATCCCAACTATGGCTACACCTTC
many | TRBJ2-1 | - | TRBV18 | 13 | CASSPGLYNEQFF | TGTGCCAGCTCACCGGGCCTCTACAATGAGCAGTTCTTC
few | TRBJ2-7 | - | TRBV7-9 | 14 | CASSLTGEGVEQYF | TGTGCCAGCAGCTTGACAGGAGAGGGCGTGGAGCAGTACTTC
- | TRBJ2-3 | - | TRBV24-1 | 16 | CATSDSLDRRLDTQYF | TGTGCCACCAGTGATTCCCTGGACAGAAGATTAGATACGCAGTATTTT
many | TRBJ2-3 | TRBD2 | TRBV5-1 | 16 | CASSLGPAGAKDTQYF | TGCGCCAGCAGCTTGGGCCCAGCGGGAGCGAAGGATACGCAGTATTTT
few | TRBJ2-4 | - | TRBV7-8 | 15 | CASSDLGIGKNIQYF | TGTGCCAGCAGCGACCTAGGTATAGGCAAAAACATTCAGTACTTC
few | TRBJ2-5 | - | TRBV20-1 | 14 | CSALIPTVQETQYF | TGCAGTGCCCTTATTCCGACAGTCCAAGAGACCCAGTACTTC
many | TRBJ1-4 | TRBD1 | TRBV5-4 | 14 | CASSSDRGPEKLFF | TGTGCCAGCAGCTCGGACAGGGGTCCTGAAAAACTGTTTTTT
few | TRBJ2-2 | TRBD2 | TRBV29-1 | 13 | CSGSPGGTGELFF | TGCAGCGGTTCTCCGGGGGGCACCGGGGAGCTGTTTTTT
- | TRBJ2-7 | - | TRBV29-1 | 13 | CSVELGDRYEQYF | TGCAGCGTTGAATTGGGCGACAGGTACGAGCAGTACTTC
- | TRBJ2-2 | - | TRBV19 | 15 | CASHPGGMNTGELFF | TGTGCCAGTCACCCTGGGGGGATGAACACCGGGGAGCTGTTTTTT
few | TRBJ1-5 | TRBD1 | TRBV5-8 | 13 | CASRPQGGQPQHF | TGTGCCAGCAGACCACAGGGGGGCCAGCCCCAGCATTTT
many | TRBJ2-5 | - | TRBV29-1 | 13 | CSVATSSQETQYF | TGCAGCGTTGCGACGAGTAGCCAAGAGACCCAGTACTTC
few | TRBJ1-1 | - | TRBV20-1 | 11 | CSAGGYTEAFF | TGCAGTGCGGGAGGGTACACTGAAGCTTTCTTT